The present T cell receptor (beta chain) was sequenced within a study of blood T cell repertoires in COVID-19. Study summary: The origin of the acute and convalescent COVID-19 samples was the United States, Italy and Spain. The analysed material was cDNA or gDNA that came from T cells, B-cell-depleted T cells, or PBMCs.

Germline assignment: CDR1 SGHTA and CDR2 FQGTGA. The V end was cut by 4 bases, the J end by 5 bases, with 23 bases between. CDR3 length: 18 amino acids. How the authors handled the data: Cell counts per sample came from amplifying reference gene primers. TCRdb's copy holds only in-frame clones and misses some; the assay was immunoSEQ multiplex PCR. That table gives V, J and clone size, and the DNA gave D and trimming. The sample includes 65,000 or so clones, approximately 84% seen only once; the top ten take around 25%. The source material was peripheral blood. The chain uses TRBV7-3 and TRBJ2-2; TRBD1 might be the D (6 bases). This TCR was sampled from a human donor in a cohort sampled during active COVID-19. In DNA form, the CDR3 reads TGTGCCAGCAGCTCCACCCCTGGGACACTCAGTTTGACCGGGGAGCTGTTTTTT. Amino acids: CASSSTPGTLSLTGELFF.